The 3 T cell receptor beta chains below come from one sample, sequenced in a study of T-cell memory formation after mild COVID-19. TCRdb re-called the 5' RACE reads with MiXCR, one entry per CDR3 protein. This sample has under 200,000 distinct CDR3 sequences, with roughly 28% found just once. The sequencing sample was made of PBMCs or a T cell subset sorted from them (not recorded which). The receptors here all came from an adult woman who had mild COVID-19 (a few samples of this study predate the infection). Cell type and time point are not known.

The V call is TRBV6-6, the J call TRBJ2-5; D gene uncertain. The germline V and J ends were trimmed by 4 bases and 2 bases, with 14 bases remaining between them. Germline lookup yields CDR1 MNHNY and CDR2 SVGAGI (reference sequence). This CDR3 is built from 15 residues. This chain's CDR3 is CASSSPAGEQETQYF. In DNA, the CDR3 is TGTGCCAGCAGTTCCCCGGCAGGCGAACAAGAGACCCAGTACTTC.

This sequence joins TRBV2 and TRBJ2-3, with 12 bases fitting TRBD1. J lost 3 bases, V lost 2 bases, and 12 bases had no gene match. CDR3 length: 19 amino acids. Germline CDR1 reads SNHLY; CDR2 reads FYNNEI. CDR3 in DNA: TGTGCCAGCAGTGAAAAGGGGACAGGGGGCTTTCCTTCTACAGATACGCAGTATTTT. Translating it yields CASSEKGTGGFPSTDTQYF.

CDR3 DNA sequence: TGTGCCAGCAGTGTCCTTGGGCGCGGGACTAGCGGGGGCCTATACAATGAGCAGTTCTTC. Protein product: CASSVLGRGTSGGLYNEQFF. The rearrangement uses TRBV6-4 and TRBJ2-1; 14 bases are shared with TRBD2. The CDR3 covers 20 residues. The germline V gene has CDR1 MRHNA and CDR2 SNTAGT. Trimming cost V 4 bases and J 4 bases; bases outside gene matches: 15.